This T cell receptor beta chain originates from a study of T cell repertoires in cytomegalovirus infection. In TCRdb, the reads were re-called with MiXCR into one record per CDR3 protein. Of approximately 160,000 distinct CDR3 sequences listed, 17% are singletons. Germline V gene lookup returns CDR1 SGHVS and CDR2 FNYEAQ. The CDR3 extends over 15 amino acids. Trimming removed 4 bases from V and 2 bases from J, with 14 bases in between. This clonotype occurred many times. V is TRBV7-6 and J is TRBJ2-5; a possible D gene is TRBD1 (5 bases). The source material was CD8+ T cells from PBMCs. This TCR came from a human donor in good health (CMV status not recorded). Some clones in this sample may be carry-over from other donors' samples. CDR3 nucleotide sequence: TGTGCCAGCAGCTCACTGGACATCAGACAAGAGACCCAGTACTTC. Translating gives CASSSLDIRQETQYF.